This T cell receptor beta chain stems from a study of metastatic and nonmetastatic thyroid tumors. The overall study: Blood and tumor or nodule tissue repertoires from malignant and benign thyroid patients were compared. Study-level findings and limits: Compared with benign nodules, malignant thyroid tumors were reported to have significantly higher TCR beta diversity in both blood and tumor.

As for this clone: The antigen remains undetermined.

Germline V gene data show CDR1 as LNHDA and CDR2 as SQIVND (reference sequence). CDR3 length: 14 amino acids. The V and J ends lost 5 bases and 0 bases respectively, with 9 bases between them. TCRdb re-processed the PCR reads through MiXCR. The sample consists of 25,000 to 35,000 clones, approximately 29% of them appearing once. Treatment of any kind had been given to no patient before thyroid surgery. The gene calls are TRBV19 and TRBJ2-3, with unresolved D. The specimen was blood. This sequence originates from a female donor with papillary thyroid cancer or a benign thyroid nodule (not recorded which). Some clones in this sample may be carry-over from other donors' samples. CDR3 coding DNA: TGTGCCAGTAGTTTAACATATAGCACAGATACGCAGTATTTT. Residues: CASSLTYSTDTQYF. The full variable domain, with the rest looked up from reference TRBV19 and TRBJ2-3, is DGGITQSPKYLFRKEGQNVTLSCEQNLNHDAMYWYRQDPGQGLRLIYYSQIVNDFQKGDIAEGYSVSREKKESFPLTVTSAQKNPTAFYLCASSLTYSTDTQYFGPGTRLTVL.